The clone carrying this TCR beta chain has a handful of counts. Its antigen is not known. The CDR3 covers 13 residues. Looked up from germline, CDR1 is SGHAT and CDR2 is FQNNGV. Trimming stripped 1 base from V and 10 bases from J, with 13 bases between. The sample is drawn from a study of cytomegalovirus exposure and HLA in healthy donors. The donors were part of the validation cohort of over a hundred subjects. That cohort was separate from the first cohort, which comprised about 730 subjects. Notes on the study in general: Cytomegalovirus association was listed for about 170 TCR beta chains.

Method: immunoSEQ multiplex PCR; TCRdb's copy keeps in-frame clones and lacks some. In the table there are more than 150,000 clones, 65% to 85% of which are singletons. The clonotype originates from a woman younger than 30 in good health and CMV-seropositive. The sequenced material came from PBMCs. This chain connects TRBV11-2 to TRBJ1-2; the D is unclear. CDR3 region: CASSLAQARDYTF. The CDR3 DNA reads TGTGCCAGCAGCTTAGCCCAGGCGAGGGACTACACCTTC.